Listed here are 23 T cell receptor beta chains from one sample, sequenced in a study of blood T cell repertoires in COVID-19. Sequencing used immunoSEQ multiplex PCR; TCRdb keeps in-frame clones, though not all of them. The sample carries hundreds of thousands of clones, 65% to 90% recorded once. Material for sequencing was PBMCs or T cells enriched from blood (not recorded which). These receptors were taken from a woman aged 25 to 39 who had been exposed to COVID-19.

The CDR3 DNA reads as TGCGCCAGCAGCGAAAGCCACCGGGGGAACACCGGGGAGCTGTTTTTT. It yields the protein CASSESHRGNTGELFF. The gene calls are TRBV5-1 and TRBJ2-2; possibly TRBD2 for D (5 bases). CDR1 and CDR2 (germline): SGHRS, YFSETQ. CDR3 size: 16 residues. V dropped 4 bases and J dropped 1 base, with 14 bases sitting between them.

This clone was observed a handful of times. The chain links TRBV5-4 to TRBJ2-5, with no clear D. Trimming took off 2 bases at V and 5 bases at J, with 13 bases between the two ends. The CDR3 has 14 residues. The germline V gene has CDR1 SGHNT and CDR2 YYREEE (reference sequence). The CDR3 DNA sequence: TGTGCCAGCAGCTTCTACATGCTTAGCGAGACCCAGTACTTC. It translates to CASSFYMLSETQYF.

This chain connects TRBV20-1 to TRBJ2-5; D is perhaps TRBD2 (5 bases). The germline CDR1 and CDR2 sequences are DFQATT and SNEGSKA (reference sequence). The CDR3 is made up of 12 amino acids. V shed 3 bases and J shed 4 bases, with 9 bases lying between them. This chain's CDR3 is CSASGGGETQYF. In nucleotides, the CDR3 is TGCAGTGCTAGTGGCGGAGGAGAGACCCAGTACTTC.

The chain has TRBV21-1 and TRBJ1-6; no DNA check was done on the table's D call, TRBD1. TRBV21-1 is labeled a pseudogene. The CDR3 sequence is 18 residues long. The CDR3 DNA reads TGTGCCAGCAGCAAAGAGGGGTCCCATAGGAACTATAATTCACCCCTCCACTTT. Amino acid sequence: CASSKEGSHRNYNSPLHF.

J is TRBJ1-1 and V is TRBV30, with 11 bases fitting TRBD1. This CDR3 is built from 13 residues. The ends lost 8 bases at V and 5 bases at J; junction bases unmatched: 7. Germline CDR1 is GTSNPN and CDR2 is SVGIG (reference sequence). This chain's CDR3 is CAGQGAGETEAFF. As DNA, the CDR3 is TGTGCCGGACAGGGGGCAGGGGAAACTGAAGCTTTCTTT.

The chain links TRBV5-6 to TRBJ1-1; 7 nucleotides line up with TRBD1. Germline V gives CDR1 SGHDT, CDR2 YYEEEE. With V trimmed by 0 bases and J by 4 bases, 6 bases remained unmatched. The CDR3 totals 15 residues. CDR3 protein: CASSLGDRAGTEAFF. The CDR3 coding sequence is TGTGCCAGCAGCTTGGGTGACAGGGCGGGCACTGAAGCTTTCTTT.

The chain carries TRBV7-2 and TRBJ2-1; TRBD2 agrees at 14 bases. Trimming at V came to 5 bases and at J to 6 bases, leaving 3 bases not matched to a gene. The CDR3 contains 15 residues. Germline loops: CDR1 SGHTA, CDR2 FQGNSA. This CDR3 is CASSPTSGGANEQFF. CDR3 in DNA: TGTGCCAGCAGCCCGACTAGCGGGGGGGCCAATGAGCAGTTCTTC.

The chain has TRBV5-1 and TRBJ2-1, with TRBD2 as a possible D gene (7 bases). The CDR3 runs to 15 residues. Germline V gives CDR1 SGHRS, CDR2 YFSETQ. Trimming removed 2 bases at V and 6 bases at J, with 15 bases between. CDR3 sequence: CASSFFGGGGNEQFF. The CDR3 DNA reads as TGCGCCAGCAGCTTTTTCGGGGGCGGGGGCAATGAGCAGTTCTTC.

The rearrangement links TRBV12-5 to TRBJ2-7; 10 bases line up with TRBD2. Trimming at V came to 7 bases and at J to 0 bases, leaving 6 bases not matched to a gene. Germline CDR1 reads LGHNT; CDR2 reads FRNRAP. The CDR3 consists of 15 residues. The CDR3 DNA follows: TGTGCTAGTGTTGTAGCGGGGGGCAGCTCCTACGAGCAGTACTTC. Protein product: CASVVAGGSSYEQYF.

The chain joins TRBV2 to TRBJ1-2; no clear D. Germline loops: CDR1 SNHLY, CDR2 FYNNEI. The CDR3 totals 12 residues. The V gene lost 3 bases and the J gene lost 7 bases, with 9 bases spanning the gap. Here the CDR3 reads CASSDSRGGYTF. CDR3 in DNA: TGTGCCAGCAGTGACTCTCGGGGTGGCTACACCTTC.

The rearrangement joins TRBV18 to TRBJ1-2; TRBD1 aligns across 8 bases. The CDR3 covers 17 residues. Germline CDR1 KGHSH, CDR2 LQKENI. After removal of 6 bases from V and 2 bases from J, the junction contained 14 bases not matched to a gene. CDR3 sequence: CASSRTGGQTDNYGYTF. The DNA of the CDR3 is TGTGCCAGCTCTCGAACAGGGGGGCAGACCGACAACTATGGCTACACCTTC.

Of note for this clone: Its ends do not fully match the called genes, so a read error is possible. J is TRBJ2-1 and V is TRBV12-3 or TRBV12-4; the D is unclear. This CDR3 has 13 residues. CDR3 DNA sequence: TGTGCCAGCAGCCCCGGAGCCCACAATAAGCAGTTCTTC. Translation: CASSPGAHNKQFF.

The chain joins TRBV5-1 to TRBJ1-5, with TRBD1 matching over 7 bases. Trimming cost V 4 bases and J 1 base; bases outside gene matches: 5. The CDR3 spans 15 residues. CDR1 and CDR2 from the germline V gene are SGHRS and YFSETQ. The CDR3 DNA reads as TGCGCCAGCAGCGCTACAGGGGACAGCAATCAGCCCCAGCATTTT. Its protein is CASSATGDSNQPQHF.

The chain has TRBV3-1 (or the pseudogene TRBV3-2) and TRBJ1-2, with 10 bases matching TRBD1. The trim removed 1 base at V and 7 bases at J, leaving 3 bases unmatched. Looked up from germline, CDR1 is LGHDT and CDR2 is YNNKEL (reference sequence). The CDR3 extends over 14 amino acids. The CDR3 DNA reads TGTGCCAGCAGCCAAGTTGGGACAGGGGCTGGCTACACCTTC. It is translated as CASSQVGTGAGYTF.

V gene TRBV3-1 (or the pseudogene TRBV3-2) combines with J gene TRBJ2-7, with a tentative D call TRBD1 (6 bases). Germline CDR1 is LGHDT and CDR2 is YNNKEL (reference sequence). V shed 0 bases and J shed 1 base, with 16 bases lying between them. The CDR3 length is 17 residues. The CDR3 nucleotides read TGTGCCAGCAGCCAAGATCTCGCCAGGGGAGCTTCCTACGAGCAGTACTTC. It specifies CASSQDLARGASYEQYF.

This rearrangement joins TRBV10-3 to TRBJ2-3; no firm D call. The CDR3 extends over 12 amino acids. Trimming removed 3 bases at V and 2 bases at J, with 3 bases between. Germline V gene lookup returns CDR1 ENHRY and CDR2 SYGVKD. The CDR3 spells CAISEHTDTQYF. CDR3 sequence (DNA): TGTGCCATCAGTGAACACACAGATACGCAGTATTTT.

This rearrangement joins TRBV5-1 to TRBJ2-7; D might be TRBD2 (7 bases). Germline V lookup: CDR1 SGHRS, CDR2 YFSETQ. Deletions cut 6 bases from V and 3 bases from J, with 22 bases between. The CDR3 extends over 16 amino acids. The CDR3 loop is CASTPWGGTDNYEQYF. The CDR3 region has the DNA TGCGCCAGCACCCCTTGGGGGGGCACGGACAACTACGAGCAGTACTTC.

The rearrangement links TRBV30 to TRBJ2-2; no definite D call. The ends were cut back, 7 bases at V and 6 bases at J, with 9 bases in the middle. Germline V gives CDR1 GTSNPN, CDR2 SVGIG (reference sequence). This CDR3 is 11 amino acids long. The CDR3 is CALAVAGELFF. The DNA of the CDR3 is TGTGCCTTAGCAGTCGCCGGGGAGCTGTTTTTT.

The chain links TRBV12-3 or TRBV12-4 to TRBJ2-5, with 8 bases matching TRBD2. Unmatched junction bases numbered 3, after V lost 6 bases and J lost 3 bases. The CDR3 loop spans 13 amino acids. CDR3 nucleotide sequence: TGTGCCAGCAGCCCGGGGGGGGAAGAGACCCAGTACTTC. Translated: CASSPGGEETQYF.

The rearrangement links TRBV19 to TRBJ2-2; possibly TRBD2 for D (5 bases). The germline CDR1 and CDR2 sequences are LNHDA and SQIVND (reference sequence). V lost 0 bases and J lost 2, with 13 bases in between. CDR3 size: 17 residues. The CDR3 DNA reads TGTGCCAGTAGTATAGATCAGAGGGCAACCAACACCGGGGAGCTGTTTTTT. Translated: CASSIDQRATNTGELFF.

V gene TRBV11-2 combines with J gene TRBJ2-7; 7 nucleotides align to TRBD2. The V gene end was trimmed by 6 bases and the J gene end by 0 bases; junction bases not matched to a gene: 8. The germline V gene has CDR1 SGHAT and CDR2 FQNNGV. The CDR3 totals 15 residues. The CDR3 loop reads CASRLTGGRSYEQYF. The CDR3 DNA reads TGTGCCAGCAGACTCACGGGGGGTCGCTCCTACGAGCAGTACTTC.

This chain uses TRBV6-5 with TRBJ2-7; D might be TRBD1 (6 bases). The CDR3 totals 14 residues. Trimming cost V 7 bases and J 2 bases, with 15 bases left between them. Germline lookup yields CDR1 MNHEY and CDR2 SVGAGI. The CDR3 here is CASIPGQSAYEQYF. CDR3 bases: TGTGCCAGCATACCCGGACAGTCGGCCTACGAGCAGTACTTC.

This chain joins TRBV5-3 and TRBJ1-6, with TRBD1 as a possible D gene (5 bases). TRBV5-3 counts as an open reading frame of uncertain function. The CDR3 covers 15 residues. V was cut by 4 bases and J by 13 bases, with 21 bases left in between. The CDR3 coding sequence is TGTGCCAGAAGCCTAAAATGGGGAAATAGGGGCCCCCTCCACTTT. Its translation: CARSLKWGNRGPLHF.